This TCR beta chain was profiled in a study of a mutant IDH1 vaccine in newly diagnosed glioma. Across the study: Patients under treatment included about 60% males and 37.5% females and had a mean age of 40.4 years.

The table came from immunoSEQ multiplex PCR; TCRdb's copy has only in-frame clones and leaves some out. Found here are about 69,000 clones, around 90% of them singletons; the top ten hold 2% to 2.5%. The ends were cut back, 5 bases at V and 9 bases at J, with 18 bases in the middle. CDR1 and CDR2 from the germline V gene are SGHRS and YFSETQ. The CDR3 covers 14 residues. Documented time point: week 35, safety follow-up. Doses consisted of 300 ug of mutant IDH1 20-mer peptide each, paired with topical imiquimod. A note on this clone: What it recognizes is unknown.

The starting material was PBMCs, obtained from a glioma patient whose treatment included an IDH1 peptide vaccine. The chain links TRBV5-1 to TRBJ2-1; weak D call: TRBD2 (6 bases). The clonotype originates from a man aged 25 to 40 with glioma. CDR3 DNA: TGCGCCAGCAGAACCGGGACTGTCCATGTTGAGCAGTTCTTC. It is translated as CASRTGTVHVEQFF. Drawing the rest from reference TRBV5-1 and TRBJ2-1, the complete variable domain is KAGVTQTPRYLIKTRGQQVTLSCSPISGHRSVSWYQQTPGQGLQFLFEYFSETQRNKGNFPGRFSGRQFSNSRSEMNVSTLELGDSALYLCASRTGTVHVEQFFGPGTRLTVL.